Presented here are 29 T cell receptor beta chains from one specimen sequenced in a study of siplizumab effects on memory and regulatory T cells. Some clones are missing from TCRdb's copy, which holds only in-frame ones; the method was immunoSEQ multiplex PCR. The table has roughly 100,000 clones, 92% seen once. The sequencing sample was made of CD4+ T cells sorted from blood. The receptors stem from a human donor in good health.

The chain carries TRBV5-6 and TRBJ1-2; TRBD1 is a possible D gene (6 bases). Germline V gene data show CDR1 as SGHDT and CDR2 as YYEEEE. V lost 5 bases and J lost 2, with 16 bases in between. The CDR3 length is 15 residues. The CDR3 DNA is TGTGCCAGCAGGGGTAGACAGGACCCCAACTATGGCTACACCTTC. This translates into CASRGRQDPNYGYTF.

Here the CDR3 reads CASSPSSSYEQYF. In DNA, the CDR3 is TGTGCCAGCTCACCGAGTAGCTCCTACGAGCAGTACTTC. V is TRBV18 and J is TRBJ2-7, with D hard to call. V lost 3 bases and J lost 0, with 6 bases in between. CDR1 KGHSH and CDR2 LQKENI come from the germline V gene. The CDR3 length is 13 residues.

This clone was seen once. V and J are TRBV10-3 and TRBJ1-2, with 7 bases aligning to TRBD1. CDR1 ENHRY and CDR2 SYGVKD come from the germline V gene. The CDR3 is 14 amino acids. J lost 8 bases, V lost 4 bases, and 10 bases had no gene match. The CDR3 region is CAISGGTVESGYTF. DNA of the CDR3: TGTGCCATCAGTGGTGGGACAGTAGAGAGCGGCTACACCTTC.

The CDR3 DNA is TGTGCCAGCAGCGTTAATCAGGGTATTGGAGGCTACACCTTC. Translated: CASSVNQGIGGYTF. V usage is TRBV9 and J usage is TRBJ1-2; D might be TRBD1 (5 bases). CDR1 and CDR2 from the germline V gene are SGDLS and YYNGEE. Trimming left V 2 bases short and J 8 bases short, with 16 bases between. The length of the CDR3 is 14 residues.

The chain recombines TRBV25-1 with TRBJ2-7; unclear D gene. The CDR3 contains 10 residues. Trimming shortened V by 6 bases and J by 3 bases, and 3 bases separated the two germline ends. Germline assignment: CDR1 MGHDK and CDR2 SYGVNS. In nucleotides, the CDR3 is TGTGCCAGCAGCCACTACGAGCAGTACTTC. Translating it yields CASSHYEQYF.

The gene calls are TRBV5-1 and TRBJ2-6; D might be TRBD1 (5 bases). The V end was cut by 1 base, the J end by 1 base, with 15 bases between. Germline V lookup: CDR1 SGHRS, CDR2 YFSETQ. This CDR3 has 18 amino acids. The CDR3 DNA sequence: TGCGCCAGCAGCTTGACGGTGGGGCGTCTATCTGGGGCCAACGTCCTGACTTTC. This gives the protein CASSLTVGRLSGANVLTF.

In DNA form, the CDR3 reads TGCGCCAGCAGCTCCAACACCGGGGAGCTGTTTTTT. This gives the protein CASSSNTGELFF. This chain connects TRBV10-1 to TRBJ2-2, with D unclear. The V and J ends lost 6 bases and 2 bases respectively, with 4 bases between them. CDR3 length: 12 amino acids. Germline V gives CDR1 WNHNN, CDR2 SYGVQD (reference sequence).

V gene TRBV28 combines with J gene TRBJ2-7; TRBD1 agrees at 9 bases. The CDR3 totals 17 residues. From germline, CDR1 is MDHEN and CDR2 SYDVKM. J lost 3 bases, V lost 7 bases, and 16 bases had no gene match. The CDR3 protein is CASTKTGGLIFFYEQYF. Here the CDR3 DNA reads TGTGCCAGCACCAAAACAGGGGGCTTAATCTTCTTCTACGAGCAGTACTTC.

The genes are TRBV28 and TRBJ1-2; unclear D gene. This CDR3 spans 13 amino acids. Looked up from germline, CDR1 is MDHEN and CDR2 is SYDVKM. Trimming cost V 6 bases and J 3 bases, with 11 bases left between them. The CDR3 protein is CASRGQTDYGYTF. The CDR3, as DNA: TGTGCCAGCAGAGGTCAGACGGACTATGGCTACACCTTC.

The CDR3 DNA reads TGTGCCAGCAGCCAAGTCCAAGGGGAGCTGTTTTTT. Encoded protein: CASSQVQGELFF. The chain employs TRBV14 and TRBJ2-2; the D is unclear. This CDR3 is built from 12 residues. V lost 1 base to trimming and J lost 8 bases, with 5 bases between them. Germline V lookup: CDR1 SGHDN, CDR2 FVKESK.

This clone has a handful of counts. The chain carries TRBV23-1 and TRBJ1-2, with D unresolved. TRBV23-1 is reported as an ORF; its role is uncertain. Trimming took off 3 bases at V and 3 bases at J, with 8 bases between the two ends. CDR3 length: 13 amino acids. CDR3 DNA sequence: TGCGCCAGCAGTCAGGAGGGCGACTATGGCTACACCTTC. It encodes CASSQEGDYGYTF.

This clone was observed a handful of times. The CDR3 DNA sequence: TGTGCCAGCAGCTTAGGTTCACAGTTTAGCAATCAGCCCCAGCATTTT. Translating it yields CASSLGSQFSNQPQHF. This chain connects TRBV7-2 to TRBJ1-5; D unresolved. Germline loops: CDR1 SGHTA, CDR2 FQGNSA. The CDR3 has 16 residues. The V end lost 1 base, the J end lost 0 bases, and 10 bases lay between the germline ends.

The chain employs TRBV11-2 and TRBJ1-3; the D is unclear. The germline gives CDR1 SGHAT, CDR2 FQNNGV. Trimming stripped 1 base from V and 8 bases from J, with 9 bases between. The CDR3 contains 13 residues. The chain's CDR3 is CASSLVGVDTIYF. The CDR3 region has the DNA TGTGCCAGCAGCTTAGTCGGAGTGGACACCATATATTTT.

The V and J genes are TRBV15 and TRBJ1-5, with 8 bases identical to TRBD1. J gave up 4 bases and V 2 bases, and 13 bases lay outside the gene matches. This CDR3 comprises 18 residues. Germline V gene sequence: CDR1 LNHNV, CDR2 YYDKDF (reference sequence). The CDR3 spells CATSRTYQTGTGNQPQHF. The CDR3 coding sequence is TGTGCCACCAGCAGAACTTACCAGACCGGGACAGGTAATCAGCCCCAGCATTTT.

The chain links TRBV9 to TRBJ2-7, with TRBD1 matching 7 bases. The V segment lost 0 bases and the J segment 2 bases; nucleotides outside the gene matches: 5. The CDR3 has 15 residues. Germline-derived CDR1 and CDR2 are SGDLS and YYNGEE. The CDR3 nucleotides are TGTGCCAGCAGCGTAGGAGACAGGGTAACCTACGAGCAGTACTTC. It is translated as CASSVGDRVTYEQYF.

The rearrangement uses TRBV28 and TRBJ2-2, with 10 bases aligning to TRBD1. Germline V gene sequence: CDR1 MDHEN, CDR2 SYDVKM. Trimming at V came to 6 bases and at J to 4 bases, leaving 2 bases not matched to a gene. There are 14 residues in the CDR3. CDR3 sequence reads: CASRGQGSTGELFF. In DNA form, the CDR3 reads TGTGCCAGCAGGGGACAGGGGAGCACCGGGGAGCTGTTTTTT.

The chain joins TRBV6-5 to TRBJ2-1; tentatively, D is TRBD1 or TRBD2 (5 bases each). Germline CDR1 MNHEY, CDR2 SVGAGI. The CDR3 covers 13 residues. Trimming took 5 bases from V and 12 from J, leaving 17 bases between them. This CDR3 reads CASSKVPFGAQFF. The DNA for the CDR3 is TGTGCCAGCAGTAAGGTTCCGTTCGGGGCGCAGTTCTTC.

The genes are TRBV5-4 and TRBJ2-7, with 9 bases that match TRBD2. The V and J ends lost 3 bases and 0 bases, in that order; junction bases with no gene match: 4. Germline V CDR1 and CDR2: SGHNT, YYREEE (reference sequence). The CDR3 has 15 residues. Here the CDR3 DNA reads TGTGCCAGCAGCTCAGCGGGGGGCAGCTCCTACGAGCAGTACTTC. It is translated as CASSSAGGSSYEQYF.

This rearrangement joins TRBV20-1 to TRBJ1-2; perhaps TRBD1 as D (5 bases). Germline values: CDR1 DFQATT, CDR2 SNEGSKA (reference sequence). This CDR3 has 11 amino acids. Trimming took off 3 bases at V and 7 bases at J, with 9 bases between the two ends. Written as DNA, the CDR3 is TGCAGTGCTAGTCAGGGAAGTGGCTACACCTTC. This gives the protein CSASQGSGYTF.

This chain uses TRBV5-8 with TRBJ2-3, with a possible D match to TRBD1 (5 bases). Per germline, CDR1 SGHTS and CDR2 YDEGEE. CDR3 length: 15 amino acids. Trimming removed 4 bases at V and 4 bases at J, with 16 bases between. CDR3 protein: CASSRAQPGSDTQYF. CDR3 sequence (DNA): TGTGCCAGCAGCCGAGCACAACCAGGGTCAGATACGCAGTATTTT.

The rearrangement uses TRBV5-6 and TRBJ1-2, with 10 bases lining up with TRBD1. The CDR3 extends over 14 amino acids. Germline values: CDR1 SGHDT, CDR2 YYEEEE. J lost 8 bases, V lost 0 bases, and 4 bases had no gene match. CDR3 loop: CASSLGQGARGYTF. DNA of the CDR3: TGTGCCAGCAGCTTGGGACAGGGGGCGCGAGGCTACACCTTC.

The chain carries TRBV28 and TRBJ1-2; no firm D call. The V gene's germline CDR1 is MDHEN and CDR2 SYDVKM. CDR3 length: 13 residues. V was cut by 6 bases and J by 8 bases, with 16 bases left in between. The CDR3 sequence is CASSPGEVWGYTF. DNA for the CDR3: TGTGCCAGCAGCCCCGGTGAGGTCTGGGGCTACACCTTC.

V gene TRBV19 combines with J gene TRBJ2-3; perhaps TRBD2 as D (5 bases). Between the trimmed V and J ends, which lost 4 bases and 6 bases, there was a span of 14 bases. The CDR3 has 14 residues. Germline assignment: CDR1 LNHDA and CDR2 SQIVND (reference sequence). The CDR3 DNA reads TGTGCCAGTAGTACCTCAATAGCGACCGATACGCAGTATTTT. This codes for CASSTSIATDTQYF. Supplemented by reference TRBV19 and TRBJ2-3, the full variable domain reads DGGITQSPKYLFRKEGQNVTLSCEQNLNHDAMYWYRQDPGQGLRLIYYSQIVNDFQKGDIAEGYSVSREKKESFPLTVTSAQKNPTAFYLCASSTSIATDTQYFGPGTRLTVL.

The CDR3 loop is CASTHLAQPSGYTF. DNA for the CDR3: TGTGCCAGCACCCACCTCGCGCAGCCATCGGGCTACACCTTC. V gene TRBV7-9 combines with J gene TRBJ1-2, with D unclear. Trimming took off 7 bases at V and 8 bases at J, with 20 bases between the two ends. Looked up from germline, CDR1 is SEHNR and CDR2 is FQNEAQ (reference sequence). This CDR3 region has 14 residues.

J is TRBJ1-5 and V is TRBV19; D remains unclear. Trimming left V 7 bases short and J 3 bases short, with 7 bases between. The CDR3 length is 12 residues. Germline-derived CDR1 and CDR2 are LNHDA and SQIVND (reference sequence). This chain's CDR3 is CASTRTNQPQHF. CDR3 coding DNA: TGTGCCAGTACCAGGACCAATCAGCCCCAGCATTTT.

The V and J genes are TRBV6-1 and TRBJ1-1; the D is unclear. The CDR3 has 15 residues. V lost 2 bases and J 4 bases, leaving 14 bases between the germline ends. Per the germline V gene, CDR1 is MNHNS and CDR2 is SASEGT. CDR3 DNA sequence: TGTGCCAGCAGTGAAAGTCTGGACCTGGGCACTGAAGCTTTCTTT. It codes for CASSESLDLGTEAFF.

The chain is built from TRBV5-1 and TRBJ2-2; D is perhaps TRBD2 (5 bases). Trimming cost V 4 bases and J 6 bases, with 16 bases left between them. The CDR3 is 15 amino acids. Per the germline V gene, CDR1 is SGHRS and CDR2 is YFSETQ. CDR3 loop: CASSQPSGRAGELFF. CDR3 sequence (DNA): TGCGCCAGCAGCCAGCCCTCCGGGCGGGCCGGGGAGCTGTTTTTT. Filled out from reference TRBV5-1 and TRBJ2-2, the complete variable domain reads KAGVTQTPRYLIKTRGQQVTLSCSPISGHRSVSWYQQTPGQGLQFLFEYFSETQRNKGNFPGRFSGRQFSNSRSEMNVSTLELGDSALYLCASSQPSGRAGELFFGEGSRLTVL.

The chain employs TRBV29-1 and TRBJ2-5, with D tentatively TRBD2 (5 bases). V lost 0 bases to trimming and J lost 4 bases, with 9 bases between them. The CDR3 spans 13 residues. The germline gives CDR1 SQVTM, CDR2 ANQGSEA. The CDR3 bases are TGCAGCGTTGAAGAGGAGGATTTAGAGACCCAGTACTTC. This encodes CSVEEEDLETQYF.

This chain uses TRBV28 with TRBJ1-5; a possible D gene is TRBD1 (5 bases). V lost 6 bases to trimming and J lost 8 bases, with 20 bases between them. The CDR3 runs to 15 residues. Germline V lookup: CDR1 MDHEN, CDR2 SYDVKM. Written as DNA, the CDR3 is TGTGCCAGCAGGAGTCCGGGACCGAGAAGGGAGCCCCAGCATTTT. This sequence encodes CASRSPGPRREPQHF. The full variable domain, in which reference TRBV28 and TRBJ1-5 provide the parts outside the CDR3, is DVKVTQSSRYLVKRTGEKVFLECVQDMDHENMFWYRQDPGLGLRLIYFSYDVKMKEKGDIPEGYSVSREKKERFSLILESASTNQTSMYLCASRSPGPRREPQHFGDGTRLSIL.